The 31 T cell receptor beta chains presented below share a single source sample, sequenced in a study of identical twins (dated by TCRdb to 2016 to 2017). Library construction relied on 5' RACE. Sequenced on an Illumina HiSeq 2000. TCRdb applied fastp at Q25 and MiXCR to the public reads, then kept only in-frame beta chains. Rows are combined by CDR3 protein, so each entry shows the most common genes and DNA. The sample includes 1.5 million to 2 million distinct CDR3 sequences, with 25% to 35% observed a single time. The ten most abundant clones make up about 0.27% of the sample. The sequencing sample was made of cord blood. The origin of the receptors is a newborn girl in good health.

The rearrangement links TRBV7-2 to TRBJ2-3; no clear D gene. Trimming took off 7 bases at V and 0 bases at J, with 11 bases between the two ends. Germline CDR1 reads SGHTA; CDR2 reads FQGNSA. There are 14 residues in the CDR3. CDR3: CASTHSPSTDTQYF. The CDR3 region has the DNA TGTGCCAGCACACACAGCCCTAGCACAGATACGCAGTATTTT.

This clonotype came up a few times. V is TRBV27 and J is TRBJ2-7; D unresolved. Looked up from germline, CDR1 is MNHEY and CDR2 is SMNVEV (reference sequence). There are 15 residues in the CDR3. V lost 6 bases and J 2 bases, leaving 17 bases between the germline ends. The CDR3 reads CASSNGPGRPYEQYF. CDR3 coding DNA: TGTGCCAGCAGCAATGGACCCGGTCGGCCCTACGAGCAGTACTTC.

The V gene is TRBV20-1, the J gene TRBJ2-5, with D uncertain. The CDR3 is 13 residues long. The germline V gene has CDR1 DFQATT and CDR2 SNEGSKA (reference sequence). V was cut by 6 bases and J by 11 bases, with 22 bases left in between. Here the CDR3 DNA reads TGCAGTGCCCAGTTAGGGTCCTACGAGCAGCAGTACTTC. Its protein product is CSAQLGSYEQQYF.

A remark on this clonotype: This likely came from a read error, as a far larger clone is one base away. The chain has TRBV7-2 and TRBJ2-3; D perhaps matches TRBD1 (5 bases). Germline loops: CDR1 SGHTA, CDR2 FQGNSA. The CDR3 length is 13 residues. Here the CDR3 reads CASSLDRTGTQYF. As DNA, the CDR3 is TGTGCCAGCAGCTTAGACCGCACAGGTACGCAGTATTTT.

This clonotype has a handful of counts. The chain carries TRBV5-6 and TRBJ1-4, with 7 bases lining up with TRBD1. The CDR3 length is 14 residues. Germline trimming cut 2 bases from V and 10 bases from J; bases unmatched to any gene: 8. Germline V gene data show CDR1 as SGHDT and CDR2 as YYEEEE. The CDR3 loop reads CASSFDREVGKLFF. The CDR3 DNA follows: TGTGCCAGCAGCTTCGACAGGGAAGTCGGAAAACTGTTTTTT.

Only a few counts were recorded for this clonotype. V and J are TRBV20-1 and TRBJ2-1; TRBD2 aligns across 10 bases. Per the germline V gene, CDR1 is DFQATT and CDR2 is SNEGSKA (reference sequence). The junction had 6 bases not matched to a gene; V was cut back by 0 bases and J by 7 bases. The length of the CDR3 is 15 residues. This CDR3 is CSARDPSGRGNEQFF. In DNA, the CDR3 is TGCAGTGCTAGAGATCCTAGCGGGAGAGGGAATGAGCAGTTCTTC.

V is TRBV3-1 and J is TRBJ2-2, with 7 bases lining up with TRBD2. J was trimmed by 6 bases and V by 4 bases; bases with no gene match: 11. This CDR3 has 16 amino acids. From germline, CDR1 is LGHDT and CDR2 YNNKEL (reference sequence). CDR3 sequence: CASSRTGLTLAGELFF. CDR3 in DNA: TGTGCCAGCAGCCGGACGGGACTAACGCTCGCCGGGGAGCTGTTTTTT. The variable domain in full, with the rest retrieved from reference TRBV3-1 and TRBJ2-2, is DTAVSQTPKYLVTQMGNDKSIKCEQNLGHDTMYWYKQDSKKFLKIMFSYNNKELIINETVPNRFSPKSPDKAHLNLHINSLELGDSAVYFCASSRTGLTLAGELFFGEGSRLTVL.

The CDR3 spells CASMIGMQETQYF. CDR3 bases: TGTGCCAGCATGATAGGGATGCAAGAGACCCAGTACTTC. V usage is TRBV12-3 or TRBV12-4 and J usage is TRBJ2-5; D is uncertain. Trimming shortened V by 7 bases and J by 2 bases, and 11 bases separated the two germline ends. This CDR3 is 13 amino acids long.

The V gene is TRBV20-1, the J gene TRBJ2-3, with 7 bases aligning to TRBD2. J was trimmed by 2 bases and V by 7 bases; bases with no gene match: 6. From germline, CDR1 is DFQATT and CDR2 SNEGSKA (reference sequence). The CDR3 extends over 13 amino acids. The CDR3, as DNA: TGCAGTGGAGCGGGGACCTACACAGATACGCAGTATTTT. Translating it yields CSGAGTYTDTQYF.

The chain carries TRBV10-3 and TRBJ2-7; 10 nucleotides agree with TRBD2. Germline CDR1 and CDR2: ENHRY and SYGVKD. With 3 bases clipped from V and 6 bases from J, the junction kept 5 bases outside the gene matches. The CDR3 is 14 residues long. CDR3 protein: CAISDSTSGPEQYF. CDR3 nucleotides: TGTGCCATCAGTGATTCGACTAGCGGGCCCGAGCAGTACTTC.

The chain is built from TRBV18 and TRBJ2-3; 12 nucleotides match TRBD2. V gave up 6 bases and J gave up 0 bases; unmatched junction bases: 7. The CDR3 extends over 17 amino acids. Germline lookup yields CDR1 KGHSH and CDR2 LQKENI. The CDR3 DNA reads TGTGCCAGCTCCCGGACTAGCGGGGACCCTAGCACAGATACGCAGTATTTT. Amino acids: CASSRTSGDPSTDTQYF.

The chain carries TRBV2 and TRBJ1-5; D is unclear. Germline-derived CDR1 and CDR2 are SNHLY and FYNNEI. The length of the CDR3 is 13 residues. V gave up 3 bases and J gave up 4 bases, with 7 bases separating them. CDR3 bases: TGTGCCAGCAGTGAGGACTTTAATCAGCCCCAGCATTTT. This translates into CASSEDFNQPQHF.

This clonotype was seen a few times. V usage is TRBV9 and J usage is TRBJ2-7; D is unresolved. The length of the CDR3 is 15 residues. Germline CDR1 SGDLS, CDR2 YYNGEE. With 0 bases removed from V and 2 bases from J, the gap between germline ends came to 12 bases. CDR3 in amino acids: CASSVAPGLAYEQYF. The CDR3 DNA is TGTGCCAGCAGCGTAGCCCCTGGGCTGGCCTACGAGCAGTACTTC.

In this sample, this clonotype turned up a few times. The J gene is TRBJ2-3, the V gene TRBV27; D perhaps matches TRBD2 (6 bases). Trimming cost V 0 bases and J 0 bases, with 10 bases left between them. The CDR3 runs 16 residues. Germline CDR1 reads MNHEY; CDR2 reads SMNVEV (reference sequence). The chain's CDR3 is CASSLSPGSSTDTQYF. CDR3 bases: TGTGCCAGCAGTTTATCCCCCGGGAGTAGCACAGATACGCAGTATTTT.

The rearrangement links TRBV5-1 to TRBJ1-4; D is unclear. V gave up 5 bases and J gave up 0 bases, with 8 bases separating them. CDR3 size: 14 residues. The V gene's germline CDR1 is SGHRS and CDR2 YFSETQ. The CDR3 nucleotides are TGCGCCAGCAGGAGGACGGCAACTAATGAAAAACTGTTTTTT. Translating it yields CASRRTATNEKLFF.

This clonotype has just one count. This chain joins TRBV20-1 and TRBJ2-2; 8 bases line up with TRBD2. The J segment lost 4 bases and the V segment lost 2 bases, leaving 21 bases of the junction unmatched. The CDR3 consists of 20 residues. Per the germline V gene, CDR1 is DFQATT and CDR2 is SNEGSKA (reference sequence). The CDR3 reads CSARSRRSREERTLTGELFF. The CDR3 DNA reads TGCAGTGCTAGATCCCGCCGATCGCGGGAGGAACGAACACTCACCGGGGAGCTGTTTTTT.

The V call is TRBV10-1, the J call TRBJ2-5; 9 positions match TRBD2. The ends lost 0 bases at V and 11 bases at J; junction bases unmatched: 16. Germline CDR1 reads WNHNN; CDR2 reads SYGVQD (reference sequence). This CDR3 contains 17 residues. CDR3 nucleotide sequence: TGCGCCAGCAGTGAGTCGGGTAGCGGGGGACAAAACAATGAGCAGTACTTC. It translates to CASSESGSGGQNNEQYF.

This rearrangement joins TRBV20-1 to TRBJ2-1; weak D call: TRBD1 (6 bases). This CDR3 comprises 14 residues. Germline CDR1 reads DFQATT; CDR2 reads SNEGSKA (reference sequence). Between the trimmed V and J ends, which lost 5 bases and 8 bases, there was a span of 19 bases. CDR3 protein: CSAGGRIVLDEQFF. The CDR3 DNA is TGCAGTGCTGGGGGCCGGATTGTGCTCGATGAGCAGTTCTTC.

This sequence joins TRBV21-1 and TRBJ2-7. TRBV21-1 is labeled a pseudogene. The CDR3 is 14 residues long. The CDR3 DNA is TGTGCCAGCAGCATTTCACTAACCCCCTACGAGCAGTACTTC. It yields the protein CASSISLTPYEQYF.

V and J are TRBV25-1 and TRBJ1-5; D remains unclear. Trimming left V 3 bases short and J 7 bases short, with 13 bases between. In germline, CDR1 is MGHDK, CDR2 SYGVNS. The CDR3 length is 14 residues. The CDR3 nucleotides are TGTGCCAGCAGTGAGGGTTTGGGAGGGCAGCCCCAGCATTTT. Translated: CASSEGLGGQPQHF.

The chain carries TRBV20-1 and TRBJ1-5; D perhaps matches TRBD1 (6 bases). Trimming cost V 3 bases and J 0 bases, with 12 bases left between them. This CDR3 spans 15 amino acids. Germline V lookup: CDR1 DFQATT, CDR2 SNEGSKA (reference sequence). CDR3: CSASMGAYSNQPQHF. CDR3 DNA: TGCAGTGCTAGTATGGGGGCCTATAGCAATCAGCCCCAGCATTTT.

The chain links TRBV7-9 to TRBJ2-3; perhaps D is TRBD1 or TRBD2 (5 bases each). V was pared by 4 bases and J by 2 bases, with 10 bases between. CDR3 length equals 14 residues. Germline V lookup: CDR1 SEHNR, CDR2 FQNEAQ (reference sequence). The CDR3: CASSYRDDTDTQYF. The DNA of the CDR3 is TGTGCCAGCAGCTACCGGGACGACACAGATACGCAGTATTTT.

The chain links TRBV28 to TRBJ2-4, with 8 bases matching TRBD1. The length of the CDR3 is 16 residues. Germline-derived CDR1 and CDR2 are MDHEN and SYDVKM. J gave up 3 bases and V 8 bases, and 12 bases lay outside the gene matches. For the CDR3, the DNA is TGTGCCAGCCGTAATTCAGGGGGCGAGGTCAAAAACATTCAGTACTTC. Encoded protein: CASRNSGGEVKNIQYF. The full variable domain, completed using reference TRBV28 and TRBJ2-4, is DVKVTQSSRYLVKRTGEKVFLECVQDMDHENMFWYRQDPGLGLRLIYFSYDVKMKEKGDIPEGYSVSREKKERFSLILESASTNQTSMYLCASRNSGGEVKNIQYFGAGTRLSVL.

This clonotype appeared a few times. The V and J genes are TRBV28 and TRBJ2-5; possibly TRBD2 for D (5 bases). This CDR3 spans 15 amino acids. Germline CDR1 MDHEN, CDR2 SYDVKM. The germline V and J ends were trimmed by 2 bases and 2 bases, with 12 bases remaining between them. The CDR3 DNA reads TGTGCCAGCAGTTTAACACGGGGTCCTCAAGAGACCCAGTACTTC. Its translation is CASSLTRGPQETQYF.

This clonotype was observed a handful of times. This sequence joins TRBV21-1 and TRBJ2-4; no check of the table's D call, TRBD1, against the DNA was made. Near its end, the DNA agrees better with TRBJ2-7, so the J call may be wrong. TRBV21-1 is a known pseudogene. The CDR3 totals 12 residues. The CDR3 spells CATGGTAHEQYF. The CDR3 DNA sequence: TGTGCCACCGGGGGGACAGCCCACGAGCAGTACTTC.

This CDR3 is CASSSDWFSGSGDTQYF. The DNA of the CDR3 is TGCGCCAGCAGCTCCGATTGGTTCAGCGGGAGCGGAGATACGCAGTATTTT. The J gene is TRBJ2-3, the V gene TRBV5-1, with 8 bases aligning to TRBD2. The germline gives CDR1 SGHRS, CDR2 YFSETQ. J was trimmed by 5 bases and V by 3 bases; bases with no gene match: 14. This CDR3 contains 17 residues.

Here the CDR3 reads CASSFFPGSSYNEQFF. CDR3 in DNA: TGTGCCAGCAGCTTTTTTCCCGGTTCCTCCTACAATGAGCAGTTCTTC. The chain combines TRBV7-2 with TRBJ2-1; no definite D call. Germline CDR1 SGHTA, CDR2 FQGNSA. The CDR3 covers 16 residues. Between the trimmed V and J ends, which lost 3 bases and 0 bases, there was a span of 12 bases.

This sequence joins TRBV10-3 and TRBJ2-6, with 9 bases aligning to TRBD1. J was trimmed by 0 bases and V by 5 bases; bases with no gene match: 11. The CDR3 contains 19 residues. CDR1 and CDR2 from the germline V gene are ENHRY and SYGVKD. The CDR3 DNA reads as TGTGCCATCAGTCAATCCCGGGACAGGGTTTCCTCTGGGGCCAACGTCCTGACTTTC. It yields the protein CAISQSRDRVSSGANVLTF.

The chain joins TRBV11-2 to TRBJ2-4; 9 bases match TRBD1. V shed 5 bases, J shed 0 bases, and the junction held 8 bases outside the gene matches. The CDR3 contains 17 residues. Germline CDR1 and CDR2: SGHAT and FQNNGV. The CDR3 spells CASSPTTGGRAKNIQYF. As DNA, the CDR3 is TGTGCCAGCAGCCCGACTACAGGGGGCAGAGCCAAAAACATTCAGTACTTC.

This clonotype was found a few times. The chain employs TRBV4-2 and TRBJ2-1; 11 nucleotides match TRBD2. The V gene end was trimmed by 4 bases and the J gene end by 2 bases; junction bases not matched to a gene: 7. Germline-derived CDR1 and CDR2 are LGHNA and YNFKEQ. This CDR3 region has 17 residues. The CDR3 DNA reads TGTGCCAGCAGCCCTTCCCCTAGCGGGGGGACCTACAATGAGCAGTTCTTC. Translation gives CASSPSPSGGTYNEQFF.

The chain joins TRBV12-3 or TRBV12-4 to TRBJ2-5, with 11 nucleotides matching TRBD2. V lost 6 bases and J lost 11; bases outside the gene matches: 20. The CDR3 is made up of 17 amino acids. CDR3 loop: CASSRGLAGGLNNEQYF. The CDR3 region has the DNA TGTGCCAGCAGCAGGGGATTAGCGGGAGGGTTAAACAATGAGCAGTACTTC.